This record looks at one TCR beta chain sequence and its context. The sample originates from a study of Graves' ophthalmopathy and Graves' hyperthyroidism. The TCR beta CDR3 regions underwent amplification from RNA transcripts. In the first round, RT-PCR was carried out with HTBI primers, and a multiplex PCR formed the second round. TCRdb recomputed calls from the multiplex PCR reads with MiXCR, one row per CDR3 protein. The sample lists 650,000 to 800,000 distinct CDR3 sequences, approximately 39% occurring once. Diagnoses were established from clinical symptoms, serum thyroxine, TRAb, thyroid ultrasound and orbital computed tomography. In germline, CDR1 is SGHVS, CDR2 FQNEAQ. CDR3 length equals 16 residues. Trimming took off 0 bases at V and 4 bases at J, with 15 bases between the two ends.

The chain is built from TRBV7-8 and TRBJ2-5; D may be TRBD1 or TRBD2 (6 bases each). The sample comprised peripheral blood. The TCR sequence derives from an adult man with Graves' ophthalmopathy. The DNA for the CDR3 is TGTGCCAGCAGCTTAGCGGGCAGGGGAGGAGGAGAGACCCAGTACTTC. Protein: CASSLAGRGGGETQYF. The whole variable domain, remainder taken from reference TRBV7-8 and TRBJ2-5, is GAGVSQSPRYKVAKRGQDVALRCDPISGHVSLFWYQQALGQGPEFLTYFQNEAQLDKSGLPSDRFFAERPEGSVSTLKIQRTQQEDSAVYLCASSLAGRGGGETQYFGPGTRLLVL.